This T cell receptor (beta chain) comes out of a study of T-cell reconstitution after alpha-beta-depleted transplantation in children. Study observations and caveats: Reportedly, alpha-beta T cells present about two months post-transplant originated from several hundred expanded clones of graft origin. Recipient T cells and thymic progenitors that survived gave rise to the high TCRbeta diversity observed at day 60 in some patients. From newly produced T cells came most of the T-cell counts and diversity one year after transplant.

In this sample, this clonotype turned up a few times. Its cognate antigen is unknown. Trimming pared 8 bases from V and 5 bases from J, leaving 12 bases between. CDR3 size: 11 residues. The germline gives CDR1 SQVTM, CDR2 ANQGSEA. Preparation of the TCRbeta library used unique molecular identifiers. TCRdb used MiXCR to reprocess the PCR reads, holding one entry per CDR3 protein. This table holds hundreds of thousands of distinct CDR3 sequences, 10% to 15% found once. The chain joins TRBV29-1 to TRBJ2-5; D remains ambiguous. Source: PBMCs, mostly from graft donor cells, taken 360 days after TCRalphabeta/CD19-depleted stem cell transplant. The receptor was isolated from a male patient between 10 and 17 years old who had a stem cell transplant for acute myeloid leukemia, so the T cells may come from the graft donor. The CDR3 here is CSLKIRETQYF. CDR3 in DNA: TGCAGCCTAAAGATTCGGGAGACCCAGTACTTC.